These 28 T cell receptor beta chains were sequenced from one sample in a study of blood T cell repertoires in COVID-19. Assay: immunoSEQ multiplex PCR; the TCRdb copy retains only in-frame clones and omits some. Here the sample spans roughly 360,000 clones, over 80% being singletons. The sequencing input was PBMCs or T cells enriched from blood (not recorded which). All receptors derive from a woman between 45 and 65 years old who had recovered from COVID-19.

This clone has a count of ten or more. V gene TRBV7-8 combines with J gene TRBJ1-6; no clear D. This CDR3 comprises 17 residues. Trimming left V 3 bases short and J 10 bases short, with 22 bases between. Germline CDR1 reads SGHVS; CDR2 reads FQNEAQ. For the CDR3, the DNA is TGTGCCAGCAGCTTTTGGTCCGCCGGGATTTTTTCCTCACCCCTCCACTTT. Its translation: CASSFWSAGIFSSPLHF. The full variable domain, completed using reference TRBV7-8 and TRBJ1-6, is GAGVSQSPRYKVAKRGQDVALRCDPISGHVSLFWYQQALGQGPEFLTYFQNEAQLDKSGLPSDRFFAERPEGSVSTLKIQRTQQEDSAVYLCASSFWSAGIFSSPLHFGNGTRLTVT.

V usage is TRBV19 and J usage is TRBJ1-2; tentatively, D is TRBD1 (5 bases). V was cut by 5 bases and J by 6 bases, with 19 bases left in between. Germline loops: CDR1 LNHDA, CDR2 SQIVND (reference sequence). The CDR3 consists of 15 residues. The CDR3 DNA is TGTGCCAGTAGTGCTACGGGAGAGGGGTCCCATGGCTACACCTTC. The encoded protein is CASSATGEGSHGYTF.

CDR3 DNA sequence: TGTGCCAGCAGTGACCGGGGCACAGGGAGCTACGAGCAGTACTTC. This encodes CASSDRGTGSYEQYF. The chain is built from TRBV6-6 and TRBJ2-7; D possibly corresponds to TRBD1 (6 bases). This CDR3 comprises 15 residues. Per germline, CDR1 MNHNY and CDR2 SVGAGI (reference sequence). The V end lost 5 bases, the J end lost 3 bases, and 17 bases lay between the germline ends.

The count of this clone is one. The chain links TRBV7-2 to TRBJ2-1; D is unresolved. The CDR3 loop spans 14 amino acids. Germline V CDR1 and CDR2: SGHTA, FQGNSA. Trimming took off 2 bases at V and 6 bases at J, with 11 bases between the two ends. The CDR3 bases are TGTGCCAGCAGCTTAATTGTTGAGCGCAATGAGCAGTTCTTC. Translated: CASSLIVERNEQFF.

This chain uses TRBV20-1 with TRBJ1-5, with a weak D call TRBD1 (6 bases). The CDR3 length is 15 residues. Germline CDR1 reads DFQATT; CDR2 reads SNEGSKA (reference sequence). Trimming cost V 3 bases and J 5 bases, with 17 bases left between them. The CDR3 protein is CSASPLQGFDQPQHF. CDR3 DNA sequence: TGCAGTGCTAGTCCCTTACAGGGTTTTGATCAGCCCCAGCATTTT.

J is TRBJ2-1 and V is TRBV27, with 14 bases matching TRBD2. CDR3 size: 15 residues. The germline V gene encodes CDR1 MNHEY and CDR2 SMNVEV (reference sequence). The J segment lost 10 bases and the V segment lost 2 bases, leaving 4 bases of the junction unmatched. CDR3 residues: CASSLGLAGGDEQFF. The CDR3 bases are TGTGCCAGCAGTTTAGGACTAGCGGGAGGTGACGAGCAGTTCTTC.

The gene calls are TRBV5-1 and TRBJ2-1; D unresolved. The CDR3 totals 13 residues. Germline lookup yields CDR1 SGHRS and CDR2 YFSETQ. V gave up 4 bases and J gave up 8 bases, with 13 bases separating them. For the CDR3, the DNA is TGCGCCAGCAGCACATTAGATGCGGATGAGCAGTTCTTC. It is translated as CASSTLDADEQFF.

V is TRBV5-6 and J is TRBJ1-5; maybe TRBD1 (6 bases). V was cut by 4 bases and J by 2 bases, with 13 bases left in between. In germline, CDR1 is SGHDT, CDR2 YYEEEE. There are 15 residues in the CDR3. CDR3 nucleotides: TGTGCCAGCAGCAGAGTTGGGGGCGGCAATCAGCCCCAGCATTTT. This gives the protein CASSRVGGGNQPQHF. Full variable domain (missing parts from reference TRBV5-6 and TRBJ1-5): DAGVTQSPTHLIKTRGQQVTLRCSPKSGHDTVSWYQQALGQGPQFIFQYYEEEERQRGNFPDRFSGHQFPNYSSELNVNALLLGDSALYLCASSRVGGGNQPQHFGDGTRLSIL.

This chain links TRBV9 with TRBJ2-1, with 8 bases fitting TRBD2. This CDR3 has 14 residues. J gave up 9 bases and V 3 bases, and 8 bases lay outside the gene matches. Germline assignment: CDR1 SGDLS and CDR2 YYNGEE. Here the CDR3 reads CASSAVLAGSEQFF. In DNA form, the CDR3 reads TGTGCCAGCAGCGCCGTTTTAGCGGGAAGTGAGCAGTTCTTC.

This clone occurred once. CDR3 DNA: TGTGCCAGCAGCTTAGTTCCGGATACGCAGTATTTT. It translates to CASSLVPDTQYF. The genes are TRBV7-9 and TRBJ2-3; D is unclear. Germline V gene sequence: CDR1 SEHNR, CDR2 FQNEAQ (reference sequence). V shed 1 base and J shed 6 bases, with 5 bases lying between them. This CDR3 has 12 amino acids.

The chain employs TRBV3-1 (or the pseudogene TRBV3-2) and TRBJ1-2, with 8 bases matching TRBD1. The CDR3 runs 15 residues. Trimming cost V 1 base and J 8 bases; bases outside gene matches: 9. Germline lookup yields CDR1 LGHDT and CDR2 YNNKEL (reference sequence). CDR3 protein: CASSQGSHRGAGYTF. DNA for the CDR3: TGTGCCAGCAGCCAAGGTTCCCACAGGGGGGCAGGCTACACCTTC.

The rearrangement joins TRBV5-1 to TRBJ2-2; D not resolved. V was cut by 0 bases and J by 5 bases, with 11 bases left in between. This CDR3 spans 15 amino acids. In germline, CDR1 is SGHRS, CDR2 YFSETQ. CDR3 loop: CASSLEAGTTGELFF. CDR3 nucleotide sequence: TGCGCCAGCAGCTTGGAGGCAGGAACGACCGGGGAGCTGTTTTTT.

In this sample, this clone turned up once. The CDR3 loop reads CASTSLIGRGPIAEAFF. The CDR3 coding sequence is TGTGCCAGCACCTCCTTAATCGGTAGGGGTCCGATTGCTGAAGCTTTCTTT. The V call is TRBV11-2, the J call TRBJ1-1; tentatively, D is TRBD1 (5 bases). Germline V gene sequence: CDR1 SGHAT, CDR2 FQNNGV. The germline V and J ends were trimmed by 7 bases and 6 bases, with 27 bases remaining between them. This CDR3 is 17 amino acids long.

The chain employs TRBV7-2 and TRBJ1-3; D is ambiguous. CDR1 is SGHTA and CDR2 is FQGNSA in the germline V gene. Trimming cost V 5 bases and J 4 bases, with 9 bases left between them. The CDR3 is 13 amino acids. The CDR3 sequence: CASSAIRGNTIYF. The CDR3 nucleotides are TGTGCCAGCAGCGCCATTAGAGGAAACACCATATATTTT.

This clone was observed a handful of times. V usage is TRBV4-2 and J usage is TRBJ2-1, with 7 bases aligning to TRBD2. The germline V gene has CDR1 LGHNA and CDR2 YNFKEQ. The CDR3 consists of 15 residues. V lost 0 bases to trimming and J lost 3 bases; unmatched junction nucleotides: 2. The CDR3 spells CASSQDRTSYNEQFF. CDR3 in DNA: TGTGCCAGCAGCCAAGATCGGACTAGCTACAATGAGCAGTTCTTC.

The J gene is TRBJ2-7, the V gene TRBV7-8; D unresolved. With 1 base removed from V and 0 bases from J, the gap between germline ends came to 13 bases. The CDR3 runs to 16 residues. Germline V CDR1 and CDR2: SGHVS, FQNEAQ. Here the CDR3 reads CASSLDERAVSYEQYF. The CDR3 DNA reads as TGTGCCAGCAGCTTAGACGAGCGCGCAGTCTCCTACGAGCAGTACTTC.

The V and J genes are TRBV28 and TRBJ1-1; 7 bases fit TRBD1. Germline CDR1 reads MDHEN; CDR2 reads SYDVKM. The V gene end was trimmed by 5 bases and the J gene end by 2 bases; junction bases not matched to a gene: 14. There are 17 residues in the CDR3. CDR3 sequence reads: CASSPTSPGGRNTEAFF. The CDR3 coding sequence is TGTGCCAGCAGTCCAACCTCGCCAGGGGGAAGAAACACTGAAGCTTTCTTT.

The CDR3 DNA sequence: TGTGCCACCAGCTTGTTAGCGGGGGGCACAGATACGCAGTATTTT. Translating gives CATSLLAGGTDTQYF. The V gene is TRBV15, the J gene TRBJ2-3; TRBD2 agrees at 9 bases. The length of the CDR3 is 15 residues. Germline lookup yields CDR1 LNHNV and CDR2 YYDKDF (reference sequence). Losses at the gene ends were 5 bases for V and 1 base for J; bases not matched to a gene: 4.

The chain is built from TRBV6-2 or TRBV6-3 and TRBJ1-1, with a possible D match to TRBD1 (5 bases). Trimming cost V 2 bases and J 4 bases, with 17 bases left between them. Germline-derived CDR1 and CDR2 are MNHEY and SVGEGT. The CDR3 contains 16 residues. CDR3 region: CASSYGGSGRGTEAFF. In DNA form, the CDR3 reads TGTGCCAGCAGTTACGGCGGTTCAGGGAGGGGCACTGAAGCTTTCTTT.

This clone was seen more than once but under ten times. Written as DNA, the CDR3 is TGTGCCTGGAGTACCCTTGGGCAGGGGCAATCACCCCTCCACTTT. Protein: CAWSTLGQGQSPLHF. The chain combines TRBV30 with TRBJ1-6; D may be TRBD1 (6 bases). The CDR3 loop spans 15 amino acids. Trimming took off 2 bases at V and 10 bases at J, with 18 bases between the two ends. Germline-derived CDR1 and CDR2 are GTSNPN and SVGIG (reference sequence).

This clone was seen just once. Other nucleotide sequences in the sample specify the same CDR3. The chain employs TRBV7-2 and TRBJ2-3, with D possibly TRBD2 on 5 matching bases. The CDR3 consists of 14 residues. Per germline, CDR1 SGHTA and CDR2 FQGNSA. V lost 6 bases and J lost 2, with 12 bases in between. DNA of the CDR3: TGTGCCAGCAGTTTTGGAGGTTCCACAGATACGCAGTATTTT. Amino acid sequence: CASSFGGSTDTQYF.

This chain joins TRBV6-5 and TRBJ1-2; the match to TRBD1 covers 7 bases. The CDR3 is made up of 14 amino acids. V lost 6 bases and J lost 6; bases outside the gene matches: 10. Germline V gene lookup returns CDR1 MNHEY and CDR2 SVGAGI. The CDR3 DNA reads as TGTGCCAGCAGGGATCCAGGGACAGCCCATGGCTACACCTTC. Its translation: CASRDPGTAHGYTF.

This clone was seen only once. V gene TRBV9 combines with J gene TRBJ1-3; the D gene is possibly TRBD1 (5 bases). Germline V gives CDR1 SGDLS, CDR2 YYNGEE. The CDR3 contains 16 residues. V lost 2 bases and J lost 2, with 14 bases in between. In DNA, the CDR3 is TGTGCCAGCAGCGTTGGCCCGGGGGTTACTGGAAACACCATATATTTT. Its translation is CASSVGPGVTGNTIYF.

The CDR3 loop reads CASSPVEGTYEQYF. CDR3 in DNA: TGTGCCAGCAGCCCAGTAGAGGGTACCTACGAGCAGTACTTC. The chain couples TRBV11-2 to TRBJ2-7, with D perhaps TRBD2 (5 bases). Per germline, CDR1 SGHAT and CDR2 FQNNGV. Trimming removed 5 bases from V and 2 bases from J, with 13 bases in between. This CDR3 spans 14 amino acids.

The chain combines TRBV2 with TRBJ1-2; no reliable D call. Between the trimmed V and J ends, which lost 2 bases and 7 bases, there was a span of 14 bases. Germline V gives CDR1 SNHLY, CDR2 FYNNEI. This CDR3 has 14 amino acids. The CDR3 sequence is CASSETASTGGYTF. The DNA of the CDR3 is TGTGCCAGCAGTGAAACGGCCTCTACGGGTGGCTACACCTTC.

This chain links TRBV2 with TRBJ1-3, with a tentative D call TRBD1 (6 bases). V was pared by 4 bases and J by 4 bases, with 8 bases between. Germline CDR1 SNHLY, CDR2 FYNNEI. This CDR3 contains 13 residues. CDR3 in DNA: TGTGCCAGCAGTGGGGGGCGCGGAAACACCATATATTTT. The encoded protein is CASSGGRGNTIYF.

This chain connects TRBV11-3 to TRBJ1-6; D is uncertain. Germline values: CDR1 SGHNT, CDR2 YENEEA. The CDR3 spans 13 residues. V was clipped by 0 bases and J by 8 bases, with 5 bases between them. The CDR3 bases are TGTGCCAGCAGCTTAGACCCGGATTCACCCCTCCACTTT. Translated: CASSLDPDSPLHF.

CDR3 residues: CASSLLGLHNSPLHF. CDR3 bases: TGTGCCAGCAGCCTGTTGGGACTCCATAATTCACCCCTCCACTTT. This chain joins TRBV5-5 and TRBJ1-6, with D perhaps matching TRBD1 (5 bases). The CDR3 is 15 residues long. Germline V gene lookup returns CDR1 SGHKS and CDR2 YYEKEE (reference sequence). The ends were cut back, 4 bases at V and 5 bases at J, with 13 bases in the middle.